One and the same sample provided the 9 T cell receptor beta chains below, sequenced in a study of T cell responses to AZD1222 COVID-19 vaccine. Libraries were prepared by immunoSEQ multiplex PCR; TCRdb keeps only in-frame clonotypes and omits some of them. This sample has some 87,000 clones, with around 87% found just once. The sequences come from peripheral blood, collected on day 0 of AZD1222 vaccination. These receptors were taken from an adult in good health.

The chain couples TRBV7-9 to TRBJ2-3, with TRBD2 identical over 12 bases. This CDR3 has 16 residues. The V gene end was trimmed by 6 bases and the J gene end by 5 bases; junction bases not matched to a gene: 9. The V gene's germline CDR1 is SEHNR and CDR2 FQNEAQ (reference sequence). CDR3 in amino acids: CASSFRLAGVKDTQYF. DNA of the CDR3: TGTGCCAGCAGTTTCCGACTAGCGGGAGTGAAAGATACGCAGTATTTT.

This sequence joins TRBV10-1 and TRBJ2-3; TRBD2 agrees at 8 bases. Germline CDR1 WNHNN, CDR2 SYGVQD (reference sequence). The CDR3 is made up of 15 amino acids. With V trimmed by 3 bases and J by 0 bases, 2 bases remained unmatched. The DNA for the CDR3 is TGCGCCAGCAGTGACCGGGAGGGCAGCACAGATACGCAGTATTTT. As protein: CASSDREGSTDTQYF.

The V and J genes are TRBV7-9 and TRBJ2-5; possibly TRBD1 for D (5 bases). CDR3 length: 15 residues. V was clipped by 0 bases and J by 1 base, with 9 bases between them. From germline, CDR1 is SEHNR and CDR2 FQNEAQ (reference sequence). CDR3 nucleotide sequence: TGTGCCAGCAGCTTAGCGCCAGGGCGCCAAGAGACCCAGTACTTC. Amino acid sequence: CASSLAPGRQETQYF.

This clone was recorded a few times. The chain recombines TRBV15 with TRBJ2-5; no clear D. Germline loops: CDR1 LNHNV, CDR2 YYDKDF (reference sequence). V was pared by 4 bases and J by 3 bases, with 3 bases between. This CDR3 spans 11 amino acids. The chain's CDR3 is CATSTEETQYF. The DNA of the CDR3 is TGTGCCACCAGCACGGAAGAGACCCAGTACTTC.

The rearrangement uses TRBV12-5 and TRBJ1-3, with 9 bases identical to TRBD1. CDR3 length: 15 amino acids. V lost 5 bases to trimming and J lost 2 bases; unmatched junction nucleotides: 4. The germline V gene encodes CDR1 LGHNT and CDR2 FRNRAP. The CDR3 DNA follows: TGTGCTAGTGGTCCCGGGACAGGGACTGGAAACACCATATATTTT. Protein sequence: CASGPGTGTGNTIYF.

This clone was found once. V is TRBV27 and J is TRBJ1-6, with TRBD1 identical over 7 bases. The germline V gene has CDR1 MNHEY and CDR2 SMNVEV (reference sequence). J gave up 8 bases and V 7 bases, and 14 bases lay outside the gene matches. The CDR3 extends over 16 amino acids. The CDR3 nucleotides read TGTGCCAGCAAAGAGGACAGGCCAGGCTGGTATTCACCCCTCCACTTT. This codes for CASKEDRPGWYSPLHF.

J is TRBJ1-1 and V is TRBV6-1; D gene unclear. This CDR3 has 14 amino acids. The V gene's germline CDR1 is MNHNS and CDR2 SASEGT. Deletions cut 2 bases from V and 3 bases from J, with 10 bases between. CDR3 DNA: TGTGCCAGCAGTGAAATTAGCAGTTACACTGAAGCTTTCTTT. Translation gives CASSEISSYTEAFF.

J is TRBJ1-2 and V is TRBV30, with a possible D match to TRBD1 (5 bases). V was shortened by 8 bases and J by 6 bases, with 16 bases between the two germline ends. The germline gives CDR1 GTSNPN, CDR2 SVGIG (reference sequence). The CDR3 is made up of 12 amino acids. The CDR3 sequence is CATGGFRDGYTF. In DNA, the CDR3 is TGTGCCACGGGGGGGTTTCGCGATGGCTACACCTTC. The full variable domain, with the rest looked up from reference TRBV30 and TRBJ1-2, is SQTIHQWPATLVQPVGSPLSLECTVEGTSNPNLYWYRQAAGRGLQLLFYSVGIGQISSEVPQNLSASRPQDRQFILSSKKLLLSDSGFYLCATGGFRDGYTFGSGTRLTVV.

DNA for the CDR3: TGTGCCAGCAGCGGACAGATCTACGAGCAGTACTTC. Encoded protein: CASSGQIYEQYF. The chain uses TRBV25-1 and TRBJ2-7, with D tentatively TRBD1 (6 bases). The germline V and J ends were trimmed by 6 bases and 3 bases, with 9 bases remaining between them. The CDR3 runs 12 residues. Germline V CDR1 and CDR2: MGHDK, SYGVNS.